A single sample gave rise to the 10 T cell receptor beta chains below, sequenced in a study of blood T cell repertoires in COVID-19. Measured with immunoSEQ multiplex PCR; TCRdb has only the in-frame clones, and not every one. The sample yields 99,000 or so clones, roughly 80% seen once. Source material: peripheral blood. Source of these receptors: an elderly woman with acute or convalescent COVID-19.

This clone was counted a single time. This chain connects TRBV29-1 to TRBJ2-7; D perhaps matches TRBD2 (6 bases). CDR3 length: 11 residues. The V end was cut by 3 bases, the J end by 4 bases, with 7 bases between. Germline V lookup: CDR1 SQVTM, CDR2 ANQGSEA. The CDR3 sequence is CSVDGGYEQYF. CDR3 nucleotide sequence: TGCAGCGTTGATGGGGGGTACGAGCAGTACTTC.

V is TRBV10-2 and J is TRBJ1-1; no definite D call. Germline CDR1 and CDR2: WSHSY and SAAADI. Deletions cut 1 base from V and 4 bases from J, with 7 bases between. CDR3 length: 13 residues. The CDR3 sequence is CASSEYEGTEAFF. In DNA form, the CDR3 reads TGCGCCAGCAGTGAGTATGAGGGCACTGAAGCTTTCTTT.

J is TRBJ1-1 and V is TRBV29-1; 9 bases line up with TRBD1. J was trimmed by 0 bases and V by 5 bases; bases with no gene match: 1. This CDR3 region has 13 residues. CDR1 and CDR2 from the germline V gene are SQVTM and ANQGSEA. CDR3 nucleotide sequence: TGCAGCGTTTGGACAGGGGTGAACACTGAAGCTTTCTTT. It translates to CSVWTGVNTEAFF.

V gene TRBV3-1 (or the pseudogene TRBV3-2) combines with J gene TRBJ1-2; 8 bases fit TRBD1. Germline CDR1 reads LGHDT; CDR2 reads YNNKEL (reference sequence). The CDR3 extends over 16 amino acids. Trimming took 0 bases from V and 0 from J; bases not matched to a gene: 3. Written as DNA, the CDR3 is TGTGCCAGCAGCCAAGAGGGACAGGCGACTAACTATGGCTACACCTTC. It is translated as CASSQEGQATNYGYTF.

The chain uses TRBV6-5 and TRBJ2-7; TRBD1 agrees at 12 bases. Germline CDR1 reads MNHEY; CDR2 reads SVGAGI. The CDR3 length is 15 residues. The trim removed 6 bases at V and 4 bases at J, leaving 7 bases unmatched. The DNA of the CDR3 is TGTGCCAGCAGCCGGGGACAGGGGGCTTCTTACGAGCAGTACGTC. Protein product: CASSRGQGASYEQYV.

This clone was seen only a few times. The genes are TRBV18 and TRBJ1-4; 7 nucleotides agree with TRBD1. This CDR3 spans 15 amino acids. V lost 3 bases and J lost 6; bases outside the gene matches: 7. Germline lookup yields CDR1 KGHSH and CDR2 LQKENI. This CDR3 reads CASSPGRGGYEKLFF. The CDR3 DNA reads as TGTGCCAGCTCACCGGGGAGAGGGGGCTATGAAAAACTGTTTTTT.

The rearrangement links TRBV12-1 to TRBJ1-5. TRBV12-1 is annotated as a pseudogene. This CDR3 contains 16 residues. CDR3 loop: CASSFTGEGSNQPQHF. In nucleotides, the CDR3 is TGTGCCAGCAGCTTCACCGGGGAAGGCAGCAATCAGCCCCAGCATTTT.

CDR3 residues: CASSVGREPFNEQFF. As DNA, the CDR3 is TGTGCCAGCAGTGTAGGGCGGGAGCCTTTCAATGAGCAGTTCTTC. The chain uses TRBV2 and TRBJ2-1; 7 bases are shared with TRBD2. V gave up 4 bases and J gave up 6 bases; unmatched junction bases: 9. Germline V lookup: CDR1 SNHLY, CDR2 FYNNEI. This CDR3 has 15 amino acids.

The V and J genes are TRBV28 and TRBJ2-7, with TRBD1 as a possible D gene (5 bases). The germline CDR1 and CDR2 sequences are MDHEN and SYDVKM. This CDR3 has 14 residues. V was shortened by 3 bases and J by 2 bases, with 11 bases between the two germline ends. CDR3 region: CASSLSGLTYEQYF. In DNA form, the CDR3 reads TGTGCCAGCAGTTTGTCAGGGCTAACCTACGAGCAGTACTTC.

The V gene is TRBV19, the J gene TRBJ2-2; possible D gene TRBD1, 6 bases. The CDR3 is made up of 15 amino acids. In germline, CDR1 is LNHDA, CDR2 SQIVND (reference sequence). The V end lost 6 bases, the J end lost 5 bases, and 16 bases lay between the germline ends. The CDR3 region is CASRPHTGITGELFF. CDR3 DNA sequence: TGTGCCAGTAGGCCTCATACAGGGATAACCGGGGAGCTGTTTTTT.